What follows are 24 T cell receptor beta chains derived from one specimen sequenced in a study of blood T cell repertoires in COVID-19. Clones were sequenced by immunoSEQ multiplex PCR, and TCRdb holds only the in-frame ones, with some missing. The sample records 250,000 to 300,000 clones, under 90% being singletons. Sequencing was done on a sample of peripheral blood. All receptors come from a man between 60 and 75 years old with acute or convalescent COVID-19.

The genes are TRBV9 and TRBJ2-4; D possibly corresponds to TRBD2 (5 bases). Looked up from germline, CDR1 is SGDLS and CDR2 is YYNGEE. V lost 4 bases, J lost 8 bases, and 13 bases lay in between. The CDR3 is 13 residues long. The CDR3 DNA follows: TGTGCCAGCAGCCCCAGACTGGAGGACATTCAGTACTTC. As protein: CASSPRLEDIQYF.

The chain has TRBV2 and TRBJ1-1, with 8 nucleotides matching TRBD1. The CDR3 spans 15 residues. CDR1 is SNHLY and CDR2 is FYNNEI in the germline V gene. Trimming removed 6 bases from V and 5 bases from J; junction bases left unmatched: 11. The CDR3 bases are TGTGCCAGCAGATCCGATGGACAGGGAAGTACTGAAGCTTTCTTT. Amino acids: CASRSDGQGSTEAFF.

The chain joins TRBV11-2 to TRBJ2-1; TRBD2 agrees at 7 bases. CDR1 and CDR2 (germline): SGHAT, FQNNGV. CDR3 length: 18 residues. Trimming cost V 1 base and J 10 bases; bases outside gene matches: 19. The CDR3: CASSLGSGGVPTSEEQFF. CDR3 bases: TGTGCCAGCAGCTTAGGGTCTGGAGGGGTCCCTACTAGCGAGGAGCAGTTCTTC.

Of note for this clone: The sample has other DNA sequences that encode this CDR3 too. The chain links TRBV7-6 to TRBJ1-1; possibly TRBD1 for D (6 bases). CDR3 length equals 13 residues. The V gene's germline CDR1 is SGHVS and CDR2 FNYEAQ. V dropped 2 bases and J dropped 5 bases, with 9 bases sitting between them. As DNA, the CDR3 is TGTGCCAGCAGCTTAAGGGGGGGGACTGAAGCTTTCTTT. Translating it yields CASSLRGGTEAFF.

This clone turned up a few times. The rearrangement joins TRBV27 to TRBJ2-7; weak D call: TRBD1 (6 bases). The CDR3 sequence is 13 residues long. V lost 6 bases and J 6 bases, leaving 15 bases between the germline ends. Germline V gene lookup returns CDR1 MNHEY and CDR2 SMNVEV (reference sequence). The CDR3 nucleotides are TGTGCCAGCAGGTCGTGGGGGCAAGTCGAGCAGTACTTC. This sequence encodes CASRSWGQVEQYF.

This chain joins TRBV19 and TRBJ1-2, with 8 positions matching TRBD1. J gave up 4 bases and V 11 bases, and 9 bases lay outside the gene matches. The CDR3 covers 13 residues. Germline V CDR1 and CDR2: LNHDA, SQIVND (reference sequence). CDR3 sequence (DNA): TGTGCCGGGAGCGACAGGGGACCCTATGGCTACACCTTC. Protein sequence: CAGSDRGPYGYTF. The full variable domain, its missing parts supplied by reference TRBV19 and TRBJ1-2, is DGGITQSPKYLFRKEGQNVTLSCEQNLNHDAMYWYRQDPGQGLRLIYYSQIVNDFQKGDIAEGYSVSREKKESFPLTVTSAQKNPTAFYLCAGSDRGPYGYTFGSGTRLTVV.

The genes are TRBV7-2 and TRBJ2-7; TRBD1 is a possible D gene (5 bases). The germline CDR1 and CDR2 sequences are SGHTA and FQGNSA. The CDR3 consists of 14 residues. Trimming left V 3 bases short and J 1 base short, with 10 bases between. CDR3 sequence (DNA): TGTGCCAGCAGCTTCACAGGAATTTCCTACGAGCAGTACTTC. It encodes CASSFTGISYEQYF.

This clone appeared once. The V gene is TRBV10-2, the J gene TRBJ1-2; TRBD1 agrees at 8 bases. Germline loops: CDR1 WSHSY, CDR2 SAAADI. CDR3 length equals 16 residues. The ends lost 4 bases at V and 3 bases at J; junction bases unmatched: 10. The CDR3, as DNA: TGCGCCAGCAGTGCCGAACCGGGACAGGTGGACTATGGCTACACCTTC. This codes for CASSAEPGQVDYGYTF.

V usage is TRBV10-1 and J usage is TRBJ2-7, with D possibly matching TRBD2 (5 bases). CDR3 length: 14 amino acids. Germline V gene lookup returns CDR1 WNHNN and CDR2 SYGVQD (reference sequence). V was pared by 2 bases and J by 0 bases, with 8 bases between. The CDR3 bases are TGCGCCAGCAGTGAGAGGCGGGCCTCCTACGAGCAGTACTTC. Encoded protein: CASSERRASYEQYF.

V is TRBV7-3 and J is TRBJ1-2, with 8 bases lining up with TRBD1. The CDR3 totals 14 residues. V was clipped by 5 bases and J by 6 bases; unmatched bases: 8. Germline V gene sequence: CDR1 SGHTA, CDR2 FQGTGA. CDR3 amino acids: CASSPQGGPDGYTF. The CDR3 coding sequence is TGTGCCAGCAGCCCACAGGGGGGGCCGGATGGCTACACCTTC.

This clone showed up just a few times. The V gene is TRBV20-1, the J gene TRBJ2-7, with a possible D match to TRBD2 (5 bases). Germline CDR1 is DFQATT and CDR2 is SNEGSKA (reference sequence). V lost 3 bases and J lost 0, with 12 bases in between. The CDR3 has 14 residues. The CDR3 nucleotides read TGCAGTGCTAGTCCGGACTCCCTCTCCTACGAGCAGTACTTC. It codes for CSASPDSLSYEQYF.

This sequence joins TRBV27 and TRBJ2-1; TRBD1 agrees at 7 bases. In germline, CDR1 is MNHEY, CDR2 SMNVEV (reference sequence). V lost 0 bases and J lost 1; bases outside the gene matches: 6. The length of the CDR3 is 17 residues. The CDR3 loop reads CASSLSYQTGSYNEQFF. The CDR3 coding sequence is TGTGCCAGCAGTTTATCGTACCAGACAGGGTCCTACAATGAGCAGTTCTTC.

The rearrangement uses TRBV19 and TRBJ2-7; 10 positions agree with TRBD1. Germline trimming cut 1 base from V and 3 bases from J; bases unmatched to any gene: 3. Per the germline V gene, CDR1 is LNHDA and CDR2 is SQIVND (reference sequence). The CDR3 covers 15 residues. This CDR3 is CASSIGGQGIYEQYF. DNA for the CDR3: TGTGCCAGTAGTATAGGGGGACAGGGGATCTACGAGCAGTACTTC.

This clone was detected once. The chain carries TRBV5-4 and TRBJ2-5; D perhaps matches TRBD2 (5 bases). The CDR3 is 15 amino acids. The germline gives CDR1 SGHNT, CDR2 YYREEE (reference sequence). The V and J ends lost 6 bases and 1 base respectively, with 16 bases between them. The CDR3 loop reads CASIAGLGTQETQYF. The CDR3 coding sequence is TGTGCCAGCATCGCCGGACTTGGTACCCAAGAGACCCAGTACTTC.

This clone showed up just once. The J gene is TRBJ1-5, the V gene TRBV7-2; TRBD1 agrees at 9 bases. CDR3 length: 15 amino acids. From germline, CDR1 is SGHTA and CDR2 FQGNSA. The trim removed 5 bases at V and 7 bases at J, leaving 9 bases unmatched. The chain's CDR3 is CASSEGQGVWQPQHF. The CDR3 coding sequence is TGTGCCAGCAGCGAGGGACAGGGTGTGTGGCAGCCCCAGCATTTT. Combining the CDR3 with reference TRBV7-2 and TRBJ1-5 gives the whole variable domain GAGVSQSPSNKVTEKGKDVELRCDPISGHTALYWYRQSLGQGLEFLIYFQGNSAPDKSGLPSDRFSAERTGGSVSTLTIQRTQQEDSAVYLCASSEGQGVWQPQHFGDGTRLSIL.

J is TRBJ2-3 and V is TRBV6-5, with unresolved D. Trimming removed 0 bases at V and 2 bases at J, with 12 bases between. Germline-derived CDR1 and CDR2 are MNHEY and SVGAGI. The CDR3 has 16 residues. CDR3 DNA: TGTGCCAGCAGTTACTCATCCGAGCTTGACACAGATACGCAGTATTTT. Translation gives CASSYSSELDTDTQYF.

The CDR3 sequence is CASSESPGSANYGYTF. The CDR3 nucleotides read TGTGCCAGCAGTGAATCCCCAGGTTCCGCTAACTATGGCTACACCTTC. This chain uses TRBV25-1 with TRBJ1-2, with D unclear. The CDR3 contains 16 residues. Germline values: CDR1 MGHDK, CDR2 SYGVNS. Trimming removed 1 base from V and 0 bases from J, with 12 bases in between.

The chain couples TRBV5-1 to TRBJ2-1, with 9 bases identical to TRBD1. Germline trimming cut 7 bases from V and 10 bases from J; bases unmatched to any gene: 12. This CDR3 has 14 residues. The germline CDR1 and CDR2 sequences are SGHRS and YFSETQ. The CDR3 coding sequence is TGCGCCAGCGAGGGACAGGGCTATCTCGGAGAGCAGTTCTTC. Its protein is CASEGQGYLGEQFF.

V gene TRBV4-3 combines with J gene TRBJ1-1; D gene uncertain. This CDR3 has 15 amino acids. Trimming took off 0 bases at V and 3 bases at J, with 11 bases between the two ends. Germline V CDR1 and CDR2: LGHNA, YSLEER. The CDR3 loop is CASSQDTPPDTEAFF. CDR3 bases: TGCGCCAGCAGCCAAGATACGCCCCCGGACACTGAAGCTTTCTTT.

The chain is built from TRBV12-3 or TRBV12-4 and TRBJ1-1, with D possibly being TRBD1 (6 bases). Trimming took off 6 bases at V and 4 bases at J, with 12 bases between the two ends. The CDR3 covers 13 residues. The CDR3 DNA reads TGTGCCAGCAGGGAACAGGGACCCACTGAAGCTTTCTTT. Amino acid sequence: CASREQGPTEAFF.

J is TRBJ1-4 and V is TRBV9, with 9 bases matching TRBD1. Germline V lookup: CDR1 SGDLS, CDR2 YYNGEE. Germline trimming cut 4 bases from V and 1 base from J; bases unmatched to any gene: 5. The CDR3 is 16 amino acids. Here the CDR3 reads CASSPRDRETNEKLFF. CDR3 in DNA: TGTGCCAGCAGCCCACGGGACAGGGAAACTAATGAAAAACTGTTTTTT.

This chain connects TRBV7-9 to TRBJ2-7, with 10 bases fitting TRBD1. The CDR3 has 15 residues. Looked up from germline, CDR1 is SEHNR and CDR2 is FQNEAQ (reference sequence). J gave up 2 bases and V 5 bases, and 6 bases lay outside the gene matches. The CDR3 sequence: CASSRPGTGAYEQYF. CDR3 nucleotide sequence: TGTGCCAGCAGCCGTCCGGGGACAGGGGCCTACGAGCAGTACTTC.

This clone showed up just once. The chain carries TRBV27 and TRBJ2-7, with D tentatively TRBD1 (6 bases). Trimming took 4 bases from V and 2 from J, leaving 18 bases between them. This CDR3 is built from 16 residues. Germline assignment: CDR1 MNHEY and CDR2 SMNVEV (reference sequence). The CDR3 protein is CASSSRQGMEPYEQYF. The CDR3 coding sequence is TGTGCCAGCAGTTCGCGTCAGGGGATGGAACCCTACGAGCAGTACTTC.

The chain joins TRBV5-1 to TRBJ2-3; D unresolved. Germline V CDR1 and CDR2: SGHRS, YFSETQ. CDR3 length: 12 residues. Trimming left V 5 bases short and J 1 base short, with 5 bases between. DNA of the CDR3: TGCGCCAGCAGTTCTCGCACAGATACGCAGTATTTT. It yields the protein CASSSRTDTQYF.